This TCR beta chain was observed in a study of blood T cells in healthy people across ages. General study points: Expanded clonotype changes were possibly confounded by unknown donor CMV status. Older individuals had lower TCR beta diversity per million T cells (the decline was roughly linear).

Combining a sample-barcoded 5' primer with a J-beta primer mix, a second PCR ran for 7 to 11 cycles. TCRdb reprocessed the 5' RACE reads with MiXCR, giving one entry per CDR3 protein. This table has approximately 810,000 distinct CDR3 sequences, around 30% appearing once. Caucasian individuals from Russia who were healthy and aged about 6 to 95 acted as donors. A minimum of 6.5 million PBMCs was isolated per sample. V was trimmed by 1 base and J by 8 bases, leaving 11 bases between them. The germline gives CDR1 SGHTA, CDR2 FQGNSA. The CDR3 spans 13 residues. This clonotype has ten or more counts. Antigen unknown.

Specimen: blood. The J gene is TRBJ1-1, the V gene TRBV7-2; D might be TRBD1 (5 bases). The sequence was collected from a woman of 80 years or more in good health. CDR3 in DNA: TGTGCCAGCAGCTTAGAGGGTGGACAAGAAGCTTTCTTT. Residues: CASSLEGGQEAFF.